This entry lists 18 T cell receptor beta chains sequenced from one sample in a study of shared clonotypes between healthy human individuals. This table comes from immunoSEQ multiplex PCR, and its TCRdb copy is limited to in-frame clones, with some not included. The data show approximately 810,000 clones, with 92% seen just once and around 24% held by the top ten. The naive CD8 subset, CD45RO-negative cells positively selected for CCR7, excluded terminally differentiated effector memory CD45RA+ cells. The sample consisted of naive CD8+ T cells sorted from blood. Every receptor here comes from a young man in good health.

The genes are TRBV7-9 and TRBJ2-7, with 9 bases identical to TRBD1. From germline, CDR1 is SEHNR and CDR2 FQNEAQ (reference sequence). With 7 bases clipped from V and 4 bases from J, the junction kept 11 bases outside the gene matches. The CDR3 runs to 15 residues. This CDR3 is CASTPRAQGAYEQYF. The CDR3 region has the DNA TGTGCCAGCACACCCCGGGCACAGGGGGCGTACGAGCAGTACTTC.

The rearrangement uses TRBV5-6 and TRBJ2-7; unclear D gene. Per the germline V gene, CDR1 is SGHDT and CDR2 is YYEEEE. With 2 bases removed from V and 3 bases from J, the gap between germline ends came to 6 bases. The length of the CDR3 is 12 residues. This chain's CDR3 is CASSFHGYEQYF. CDR3 nucleotides: TGTGCCAGCAGCTTCCACGGCTACGAGCAGTACTTC.

The chain is built from TRBV6-1 and TRBJ2-3; TRBD2 matches at 7 bases. Germline lookup yields CDR1 MNHNS and CDR2 SASEGT. V lost 8 bases and J lost 5; bases outside the gene matches: 13. The CDR3 loop spans 15 amino acids. CDR3 sequence reads: CASEGGSPFRDTQYF. The CDR3 DNA follows: TGTGCCAGCGAGGGCGGGAGCCCGTTCAGAGATACGCAGTATTTT.

The chain is built from TRBV7-9 and TRBJ2-1; no clear D. The V gene's germline CDR1 is SEHNR and CDR2 FQNEAQ (reference sequence). The CDR3 has 12 residues. Trimming stripped 3 bases from V and 4 bases from J, with 4 bases between. The CDR3 here is CASSFMYNEQFF. CDR3 DNA sequence: TGTGCCAGCAGCTTTATGTACAATGAGCAGTTCTTC.

The J gene is TRBJ2-2, the V gene TRBV11-3, with 13 positions matching TRBD2. V was pared by 8 bases and J by 6 bases, with 0 bases of the junction left unmatched. The CDR3 has 13 amino acids. CDR1 and CDR2 (germline): SGHNT, YENEEA. CDR3: CASGLAGAGELFF. The CDR3 DNA sequence: TGTGCCAGCGGACTAGCGGGAGCCGGGGAGCTGTTTTTT.

This sequence joins TRBV11-2 and TRBJ1-3, with unresolved D. The germline V gene encodes CDR1 SGHAT and CDR2 FQNNGV. CDR3 length equals 14 residues. V shed 2 bases and J shed 4 bases, with 9 bases lying between them. The CDR3 region is CASSLRASGNTIYF. The CDR3, as DNA: TGTGCCAGCAGCTTACGGGCCTCCGGAAACACCATATATTTT.

The DNA for the CDR3 is TGTGCCAGCAGCTTAGAAGCGGCTTATTACGCTGAAGCTTTCTTT. It translates to CASSLEAAYYAEAFF. V is TRBV11-2 and J is TRBJ1-1; unclear D gene. Per germline, CDR1 SGHAT and CDR2 FQNNGV. CDR3 length: 15 amino acids. Between the trimmed V and J ends, which lost 0 bases and 6 bases, there was a span of 14 bases. Supplemented by reference TRBV11-2 and TRBJ1-1, the full variable domain reads EAGVAQSPRYKIIEKRQSVAFWCNPISGHATLYWYQQILGQGPKLLIQFQNNGVVDDSQLPKDRFSAERLKGVDSTLKIQPAKLEDSAVYLCASSLEAAYYAEAFFGQGTRLTVV.

This chain joins TRBV27 and TRBJ2-1, with unresolved D. The V end was cut by 7 bases, the J end by 3 bases, with 16 bases between. Germline V lookup: CDR1 MNHEY, CDR2 SMNVEV (reference sequence). The CDR3 contains 15 residues. The CDR3 is CASTLRPSIYNEQFF. The CDR3 DNA follows: TGTGCCAGCACCCTACGGCCCAGTATCTACAATGAGCAGTTCTTC.

The chain combines TRBV6-5 with TRBJ2-7; 11 bases match TRBD1. V dropped 6 bases and J dropped 2; count of bases not matched to a gene: 3. CDR1 and CDR2 (germline): MNHEY, SVGAGI. The CDR3 sequence is 14 residues long. CDR3 coding DNA: TGTGCCAGCAGGGAGGGACAGGGGGCCTACGAGCAGTACTTC. Translated: CASREGQGAYEQYF.

The J gene is TRBJ2-7, the V gene TRBV13; maybe TRBD2 (7 bases). Germline CDR1 reads PRHDT; CDR2 reads FYEKMQ (reference sequence). The V and J ends lost 4 bases and 3 bases respectively, with 19 bases between them. The CDR3 runs to 16 residues. The CDR3 DNA is TGTGCCAGCAGCTCGGGCCTAGGGGGGGCGATCTACGAGCAGTACTTC. Translating gives CASSSGLGGAIYEQYF. Full variable domain (outside the CDR3, taken from reference TRBV13 and TRBJ2-7): AAGVIQSPRHLIKEKRETATLKCYPIPRHDTVYWYQQGPGQDPQFLISFYEKMQSDKGSIPDRFSAQQFSDYHSELNMSSLELGDSALYFCASSSGLGGAIYEQYFGPGTRLTVT.

This rearrangement joins TRBV27 to TRBJ2-3; D is ambiguous. This CDR3 comprises 11 residues. CDR1 and CDR2 from the germline V gene are MNHEY and SMNVEV (reference sequence). Trimming stripped 7 bases from V and 12 bases from J, with 14 bases between. The CDR3 DNA follows: TGTGCCAGCATCCGGTCCCATTATCAGTATTTT. Its translation is CASIRSHYQYF.

The rearrangement uses TRBV7-9 and TRBJ2-4; D gene ambiguous. Trimming removed 7 bases at V and 6 bases at J, with 13 bases between. The CDR3 has 13 amino acids. Germline V gives CDR1 SEHNR, CDR2 FQNEAQ (reference sequence). The CDR3 is CASTSPPRNIQYF. In DNA form, the CDR3 reads TGTGCCAGCACCTCACCCCCGCGAAACATTCAGTACTTC.

The rearrangement links TRBV5-1 to TRBJ2-1; no clear D. The CDR3 length is 19 residues. Trimming stripped 3 bases from V and 0 bases from J, with 22 bases between. Germline loops: CDR1 SGHRS, CDR2 YFSETQ. CDR3 sequence: CASSSAETSPSPSYNEQFF. CDR3 coding DNA: TGCGCCAGCAGCTCCGCGGAAACCTCACCCAGCCCCTCCTACAATGAGCAGTTCTTC.

The chain combines TRBV7-9 with TRBJ1-1; D not resolved. Germline-derived CDR1 and CDR2 are SEHNR and FQNEAQ (reference sequence). The CDR3 sequence is 16 residues long. V was trimmed by 8 bases and J by 4 bases, leaving 23 bases between them. The CDR3 loop reads CASAPAENPRGTEAFF. CDR3 in DNA: TGTGCCAGCGCCCCGGCGGAGAACCCCCGAGGCACTGAAGCTTTCTTT.

The chain employs TRBV5-1 and TRBJ2-3, with 8 bases identical to TRBD2. V dropped 4 bases and J dropped 4; count of bases not matched to a gene: 17. The CDR3 has 18 amino acids. The V gene's germline CDR1 is SGHRS and CDR2 YFSETQ. The CDR3 is CASSLTWGAGERADTQYF. The CDR3 bases are TGCGCCAGCAGCCTGACGTGGGGAGCGGGAGAGCGGGCAGATACGCAGTATTTT.

This chain links TRBV27 with TRBJ1-4; D ambiguous. V lost 9 bases to trimming and J lost 0 bases, with 20 bases between them. Per the germline V gene, CDR1 is MNHEY and CDR2 is SMNVEV (reference sequence). This CDR3 is 17 amino acids long. The CDR3 here is CASRFSVADSTNEKLFF. CDR3 coding DNA: TGTGCCAGTCGCTTCTCGGTGGCAGACTCAACTAATGAAAAACTGTTTTTT.

The chain couples TRBV27 to TRBJ2-5; D may match TRBD1 or TRBD2 (6 bases each). From germline, CDR1 is MNHEY and CDR2 SMNVEV (reference sequence). CDR3 length equals 14 residues. V was pared by 5 bases and J by 2 bases, with 12 bases between. CDR3 sequence: CASSPRGGQETQYF. CDR3 in DNA: TGTGCCAGCAGTCCGAGAGGGGGGCAAGAGACCCAGTACTTC.

Worth noting for this clone: The sample holds other DNA sequences that translate to the same CDR3. The gene calls are TRBV28 and TRBJ1-1; weak D call: TRBD1 (5 bases). Trimming shortened V by 4 bases and J by 0 bases, and 9 bases separated the two germline ends. The CDR3 sequence is 14 residues long. Germline V gives CDR1 MDHEN, CDR2 SYDVKM. The CDR3 DNA reads as TGTGCCAGCAGTTACACAGGAATGAACACTGAAGCTTTCTTT. It yields the protein CASSYTGMNTEAFF.